The 23 T cell receptor beta chains given below trace back to one sample, sequenced in a study of cytomegalovirus exposure and HLA in healthy donors. The PCR ran on 60 Vbeta and 13 Jbeta primers. The repertoire was sequenced with immunoSEQ multiplex PCR; TCRdb's copy has only in-frame clones and lacks some. The table has 100,000 or so clones, roughly 71% seen once. Material: PBMCs. Source of these receptors: a woman between 40 and 50 years old in good health and CMV-seronegative.

The CDR3 nucleotides are TGTGCCAGTAGTAACACCGGGACAGCAATTACATATGGCTACACCTTC. This gives the protein CASSNTGTAITYGYTF. V usage is TRBV19 and J usage is TRBJ1-2; the match to TRBD1 covers 7 bases. With 4 bases clipped from V and 5 bases from J, the junction kept 13 bases outside the gene matches. The germline V gene encodes CDR1 LNHDA and CDR2 SQIVND (reference sequence). This CDR3 contains 16 residues.

In DNA, the CDR3 is TGTGCCAGCAGTGAACAGATAGGAACTACCGAAGCTTTCTTT. It specifies CASSEQIGTTEAFF. The chain uses TRBV6-1 and TRBJ1-1; D not resolved. Germline CDR1 MNHNS, CDR2 SASEGT. There are 14 residues in the CDR3. V was trimmed by 2 bases and J by 8 bases, leaving 15 bases between them.

The chain carries TRBV30 and TRBJ1-5; 9 bases agree with TRBD1. CDR1 and CDR2 (germline): GTSNPN, SVGIG (reference sequence). The V gene end was trimmed by 0 bases and the J gene end by 2 bases; junction bases not matched to a gene: 8. This CDR3 region has 17 residues. The CDR3 region has the DNA TGTGCCTGGAGTGTTGGGACAGGGAAGTATGGCAATCAGCCCCAGCATTTT. It is translated as CAWSVGTGKYGNQPQHF.

This chain connects TRBV7-9 to TRBJ1-2, with D possibly TRBD1 on 6 matching bases. Looked up from germline, CDR1 is SEHNR and CDR2 is FQNEAQ (reference sequence). The germline V and J ends were trimmed by 5 bases and 2 bases, with 12 bases remaining between them. This CDR3 spans 14 amino acids. The CDR3 here is CASSPDSPNYGYTF. For the CDR3, the DNA is TGTGCCAGCAGCCCGGACAGCCCCAACTATGGCTACACCTTC.

This clone showed up just once. The chain uses TRBV10-2 and TRBJ1-5; D is undetermined. In germline, CDR1 is WSHSY, CDR2 SAAADI. Trimming left V 6 bases short and J 4 bases short, with 13 bases between. There are 14 residues in the CDR3. Here the CDR3 DNA reads TGCGCCAGCAGAGAAGTACTACTTAATCAGCCCCAGCATTTT. Residues: CASREVLLNQPQHF.

The CDR3 nucleotides read TGCGCCAGCAGCTTGTATGGGGCTAGCGGGGGAACCAATGAGCAGTTCTTC. Translation: CASSLYGASGGTNEQFF. V is TRBV5-1 and J is TRBJ2-1; 10 bases map to TRBD2. Germline V gives CDR1 SGHRS, CDR2 YFSETQ. The CDR3 is 17 amino acids. With 1 base clipped from V and 6 bases from J, the junction kept 10 bases outside the gene matches.

The gene calls are TRBV5-4 and TRBJ1-4; a weak D match, TRBD1 (5 bases). V shed 2 bases and J shed 5 bases, with 16 bases lying between them. CDR1 and CDR2 from the germline V gene are SGHNT and YYREEE (reference sequence). The CDR3 has 16 residues. CDR3 residues: CASSLGGWEGNEKLFF. DNA of the CDR3: TGTGCCAGCAGCTTAGGCGGATGGGAGGGGAATGAAAAACTGTTTTTT.

This clone was seen a handful of times. The V gene is TRBV4-1, the J gene TRBJ2-7, with 9 bases that match TRBD2. The CDR3 has 15 residues. Trimming removed 6 bases from V and 0 bases from J; junction bases left unmatched: 6. Germline V gene sequence: CDR1 MGHRA, CDR2 YSYEKL. CDR3 DNA sequence: TGCGCCAGCAGTTACAGCGGGGGGAACTCCTACGAGCAGTACTTC. Its protein is CASSYSGGNSYEQYF.

This clone was found many times. The chain couples TRBV5-6 to TRBJ2-5; D not certain. The germline gives CDR1 SGHDT, CDR2 YYEEEE. The ends were cut back, 1 base at V and 5 bases at J, with 3 bases in the middle. The CDR3 is 11 amino acids. The CDR3 reads CASSLRETQYF. The CDR3 DNA reads as TGTGCCAGCAGCTTGCGGGAGACCCAGTACTTC.

CDR3 loop: CASSQTLASTDTQYF. The CDR3 nucleotides are TGTGCCAGCAGCCAGACTTTGGCGTCCACAGATACGCAGTATTTT. The rearrangement joins TRBV4-2 to TRBJ2-3; D not resolved. The CDR3 loop spans 15 amino acids. The germline V gene encodes CDR1 LGHNA and CDR2 YNFKEQ. Trimming shortened V by 3 bases and J by 2 bases, and 12 bases separated the two germline ends.

This rearrangement joins TRBV6-1 to TRBJ1-3; TRBD1 matches at 8 bases. CDR3 length equals 16 residues. Trimming removed 3 bases from V and 6 bases from J; junction bases left unmatched: 10. The germline CDR1 and CDR2 sequences are MNHNS and SASEGT. DNA for the CDR3: TGTGCCAGCAGTGAGGCCACAGGGGGTGGCCAAAACACCATATATTTT. Protein sequence: CASSEATGGGQNTIYF.

This chain connects TRBV28 to TRBJ1-5; D possibly corresponds to TRBD1 (5 bases). Trimming cost V 3 bases and J 9 bases, with 15 bases left between them. The CDR3 is 14 amino acids. Germline loops: CDR1 MDHEN, CDR2 SYDVKM. The CDR3: CASSLLRGLGPQHF. CDR3 nucleotide sequence: TGTGCCAGCAGTTTGTTGCGGGGCCTGGGGCCCCAGCATTTT.

CDR3 sequence reads: CASSLGQGASYNEQFF. The CDR3 nucleotides read TGTGCCAGCAGCTTAGGTCAGGGGGCATCCTACAATGAGCAGTTCTTC. This sequence joins TRBV7-3 and TRBJ2-1, with 8 bases aligning to TRBD1. CDR3 size: 16 residues. V lost 2 bases and J lost 1; bases outside the gene matches: 4. CDR1 and CDR2 from the germline V gene are SGHTA and FQGTGA.

The rearrangement uses TRBV7-6 and TRBJ2-7, with 10 bases that match TRBD1. This CDR3 contains 15 residues. The ends lost 1 base at V and 2 bases at J; junction bases unmatched: 2. CDR1 is SGHVS, CDR2 FNYEAQ, per germline. The CDR3 DNA follows: TGTGCCAGCAGCTTAGGCGGGACAGGGGCCTACGAGCAGTACTTC. It encodes CASSLGGTGAYEQYF.

The gene calls are TRBV19 and TRBJ2-5; TRBD1 might be the D (5 bases). Germline CDR1 and CDR2: LNHDA and SQIVND (reference sequence). There are 15 residues in the CDR3. V was cut by 5 bases and J by 4 bases, with 17 bases left in between. CDR3 amino acids: CASSVGQLLGETQYF. CDR3 nucleotide sequence: TGTGCCAGTAGTGTTGGACAACTCTTGGGAGAGACCCAGTACTTC.

The chain employs TRBV28 and TRBJ1-6; possibly TRBD1 for D (5 bases). The CDR3 is made up of 15 amino acids. Germline V CDR1 and CDR2: MDHEN, SYDVKM. CDR3 nucleotides: TGTGCTACGCAGGGCAAGAGCTCCTATAATTCACCCCTCCACTTT. Translating it yields CATQGKSSYNSPLHF.

This clone came up a few times. The chain employs TRBV5-4 and TRBJ1-2; the match to TRBD1 covers 8 bases. V dropped 2 bases and J dropped 1; count of bases not matched to a gene: 4. Germline V gene data show CDR1 as SGHNT and CDR2 as YYREEE (reference sequence). The CDR3 loop spans 15 amino acids. The CDR3 region is CASSLRTGGNYGYTF. DNA of the CDR3: TGTGCCAGCAGCTTAAGAACAGGGGGTAACTATGGCTACACCTTC.

This clone was observed a handful of times. DNA of the CDR3: TGCGCCAGCAGTCAGACAGGGGTGGTTGGTAGTGGCTACACCTTC. Translating gives CASSQTGVVGSGYTF. This chain uses TRBV5-1 with TRBJ1-2; 8 bases are a match to TRBD1. CDR1 and CDR2 from the germline V gene are SGHRS and YFSETQ. Trimming cost V 5 bases and J 7 bases; bases outside gene matches: 13. This CDR3 region has 15 residues.

Note on this clone: Germline and junction disagree at one end, which may indicate a read error. The chain carries TRBV27 and TRBJ1-4; D remains unclear. The V gene's germline CDR1 is MNHEY and CDR2 SMNVEV (reference sequence). The length of the CDR3 is 16 residues. CDR3 bases: TGTGTCAGCACTCGCTACCCCATGGAGGCTAAGGAAAAACTGTTTTTT. Protein product: CVSTRYPMEAKEKLFF.

The gene calls are TRBV7-9 and TRBJ1-3; the match to TRBD1 covers 7 bases. The CDR3 spans 15 residues. Germline V gene sequence: CDR1 SEHNR, CDR2 FQNEAQ (reference sequence). J was trimmed by 4 bases and V by 4 bases; bases with no gene match: 7. This CDR3 is CASSSNRGGGNTIYF. The CDR3 region has the DNA TGTGCCAGCAGCTCCAACAGGGGTGGGGGAAACACCATATATTTT.

The chain has TRBV7-2 and TRBJ1-2, with 8 bases aligning to TRBD1. The germline CDR1 and CDR2 sequences are SGHTA and FQGNSA. The CDR3 runs to 16 residues. J lost 3 bases, V lost 5 bases, and 11 bases had no gene match. The CDR3 DNA sequence: TGTGCCAGCAGCACACAACTGACAGGGGCTTACTATGGCTACACCTTC. Its translation: CASSTQLTGAYYGYTF. The full variable domain, completed using reference TRBV7-2 and TRBJ1-2, is GAGVSQSPSNKVTEKGKDVELRCDPISGHTALYWYRQSLGQGLEFLIYFQGNSAPDKSGLPSDRFSAERTGGSVSTLTIQRTQQEDSAVYLCASSTQLTGAYYGYTFGSGTRLTVV.

The J gene is TRBJ1-1, the V gene TRBV11-2, with D uncertain. Germline CDR1 and CDR2: SGHAT and FQNNGV. This CDR3 comprises 14 residues. Trimming removed 0 bases at V and 5 bases at J, with 10 bases between. The DNA for the CDR3 is TGTGCCAGCAGCTTAGAGGCAGACGGGACTGAAGCTTTCTTT. Its translation: CASSLEADGTEAFF.

The chain has TRBV4-1 and TRBJ1-6; D gene ambiguous. CDR1 is MGHRA and CDR2 is YSYEKL in the germline V gene. The CDR3 is 15 residues long. V was shortened by 2 bases and J by 0 bases, with 5 bases between the two germline ends. Written as DNA, the CDR3 is TGCGCCAGCAGCCAACCGGTCTCCTATAATTCACCCCTCCACTTT. Amino acid sequence: CASSQPVSYNSPLHF.